This is a list of T cell receptor beta chains from one sample in a study of cytomegalovirus exposure and HLA in healthy donors. Some clones are missing from TCRdb's copy, which holds only in-frame ones; the method was immunoSEQ multiplex PCR. Of tens of thousands of clones in the sample, about 93% were seen once. Sequencing was carried out using PBMCs. The receptors were gathered from a woman younger than 35 in good health and CMV-seronegative. Both conserved end residues are part of each CDR3.

CDR3aa: CASSVGGAGELFF
v_gene: TRBV9
j_gene: TRBJ2-2

CDR3aa: CASSDSQTGYGEQFF
v_gene: TRBV2
j_gene: TRBJ2-1

CDR3aa: CASSPSLIEETQYF
v_gene: TRBV18
j_gene: TRBJ2-5

CDR3aa: CAIMDSTSNYGYTF
v_gene: TRBV10-3
j_gene: TRBJ1-2

CDR3aa: CASSPAGGYEQYF
v_gene: TRBV5-1
j_gene: TRBJ2-7

CDR3aa: CASSATGPGTAAGELFF
v_gene: TRBV4-3
j_gene: TRBJ2-2

CDR3aa: CASSPFNSGTGNEQYF
v_gene: TRBV18
j_gene: TRBJ2-7

CDR3aa: CASSPLGLAGGETQYF
v_gene: TRBV19
j_gene: TRBJ2-5

CDR3aa: CASSESQGAKSYEQYF
v_gene: TRBV5-1
j_gene: TRBJ2-7

CDR3aa: CASSLRPTGTDYNSPLHF
v_gene: TRBV27
j_gene: TRBJ1-6

CDR3aa: CASSLQGNDNEQFF
v_gene: TRBV5-6
j_gene: TRBJ2-1

CDR3aa: CAISEVQINSPLHF
v_gene: TRBV10-3
j_gene: TRBJ1-6

CDR3aa: CASSQEPPSTSGRYNEQFF
v_gene: TRBV14
j_gene: TRBJ2-1

CDR3aa: CASSEDRRKEGANVLTF
v_gene: TRBV19
j_gene: TRBJ2-6

CDR3aa: CASSVSQALNTEAFF
v_gene: TRBV9
j_gene: TRBJ1-1

CDR3aa: CASSGQGVTEAFF
v_gene: TRBV6-1
j_gene: TRBJ1-1

CDR3aa: CASSEGGDEQQPRHYGYTF
v_gene: TRBV2
j_gene: TRBJ1-2

CDR3aa: CAWSVGGKGYLAKNIQYF
v_gene: TRBV30
j_gene: TRBJ2-4

CDR3aa: CASSLVGQGNANEKLFF
v_gene: TRBV5-1
j_gene: TRBJ1-4

CDR3aa: CASSLRLIGPNEQFF
v_gene: TRBV28
j_gene: TRBJ2-1

CDR3aa: CASSEGLRRATDTQYF
v_gene: TRBV6-1
j_gene: TRBJ2-3

CDR3aa: CASSPSNYGYTF
v_gene: TRBV2
j_gene: TRBJ1-2

CDR3aa: CSVGLAASYEQYF
v_gene: TRBV29-1
j_gene: TRBJ2-7